The subject of this entry is one TCR beta chain. This CDR3 comprises 15 residues. V shed 2 bases, J shed 3 bases, and the junction held 5 bases outside the gene matches. Germline V gene lookup returns CDR1 MNHEY and CDR2 SVGAGI. This sample was taken from a study of long-term antiretroviral therapy in people with HIV. Investigators performed immunoSEQ version v3.0 at survey level. Produced via immunoSEQ multiplex PCR; TCRdb's table is partial and in-frame only. The sample lists some 30,000 clones, 85% to 90% seen once, with 3% to 4.5% in the top ten. The chain employs TRBV6-5 and TRBJ2-7, with 9 bases identical to TRBD2. The receptor's source is a woman aged 18-35 years with HIV. Sample: unsorted PBMCs, taken 1.8 years after starting antiretroviral therapy. The CDR3 loop is CASSYKPSGNYEQYF. CDR3 nucleotides: TGTGCCAGCAGTTACAAGCCTAGCGGGAACTACGAGCAGTACTTC.